This T cell receptor beta chain was retrieved from a study of blood T cell repertoires in COVID-19. At the level of the study: The United States, Italy and Spain provided the acute and convalescent COVID-19 samples. T cells, B-cell-depleted T cells, or PBMCs provided the cDNA or gDNA that served as material.

Germline lookup yields CDR1 SGHNT and CDR2 YYREEE (reference sequence). The CDR3 sequence is 15 residues long. Trimming at V came to 0 bases and at J to 8 bases, leaving 8 bases not matched to a gene. Original handling: Scientists estimated how many nucleated cells there were by amplifying reference gene primers. Assay: immunoSEQ multiplex PCR; the TCRdb copy retains only in-frame clones and omits some. V and J calls and clone size follow that table, whereas D and trimming were derived from the DNA. The profile shows under 200,000 clones, roughly three quarters of them singletons. The sample comprised peripheral blood. The chain uses TRBV5-4 and TRBJ1-2; TRBD1 agrees at 9 bases. This receptor was taken from a man between 60 and 75 years old with active or convalescent COVID-19. DNA for the CDR3: TGTGCCAGCAGCTTGGGCCGGGACAGGGTTTACGGCTACACCTTC. Its protein product is CASSLGRDRVYGYTF.